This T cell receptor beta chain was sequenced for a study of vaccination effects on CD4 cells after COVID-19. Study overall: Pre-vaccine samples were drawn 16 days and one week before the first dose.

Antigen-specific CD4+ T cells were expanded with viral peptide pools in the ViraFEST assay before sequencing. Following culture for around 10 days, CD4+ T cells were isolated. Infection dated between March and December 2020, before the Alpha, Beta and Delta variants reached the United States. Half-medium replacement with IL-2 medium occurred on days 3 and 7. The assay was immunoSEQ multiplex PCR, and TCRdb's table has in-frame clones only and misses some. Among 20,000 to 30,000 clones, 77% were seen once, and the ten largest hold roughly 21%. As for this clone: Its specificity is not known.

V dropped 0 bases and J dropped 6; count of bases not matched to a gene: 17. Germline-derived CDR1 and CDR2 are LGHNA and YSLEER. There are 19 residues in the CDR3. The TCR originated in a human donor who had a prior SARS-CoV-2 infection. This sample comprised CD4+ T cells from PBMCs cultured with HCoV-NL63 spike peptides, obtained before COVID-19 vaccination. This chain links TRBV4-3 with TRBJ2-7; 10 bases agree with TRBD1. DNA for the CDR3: TGCGCCAGCAGCCAAGATACCCCCCGTGCCGGGACAGGGGAATTCGAGCAGTACTTC. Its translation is CASSQDTPRAGTGEFEQYF.